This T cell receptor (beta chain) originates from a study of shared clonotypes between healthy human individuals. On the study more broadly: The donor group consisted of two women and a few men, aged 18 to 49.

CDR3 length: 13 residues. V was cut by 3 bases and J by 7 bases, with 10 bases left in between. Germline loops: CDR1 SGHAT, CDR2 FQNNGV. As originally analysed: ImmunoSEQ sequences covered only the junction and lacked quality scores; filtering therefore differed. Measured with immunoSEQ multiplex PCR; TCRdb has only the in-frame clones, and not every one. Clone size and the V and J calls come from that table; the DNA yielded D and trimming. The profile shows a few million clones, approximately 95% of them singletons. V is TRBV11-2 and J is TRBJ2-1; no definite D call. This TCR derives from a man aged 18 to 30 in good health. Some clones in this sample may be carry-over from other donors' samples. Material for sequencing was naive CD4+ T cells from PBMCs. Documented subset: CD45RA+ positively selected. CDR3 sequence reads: CASSFPRRNEQFF. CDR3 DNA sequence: TGTGCCAGCAGCTTTCCTAGGCGGAATGAGCAGTTCTTC.